This T cell receptor (beta chain) was recorded in a study of blood T cell repertoires in COVID-19. As for the study in general: Whether acute or convalescent, the COVID-19 samples came from the United States, Italy and Spain.

Germline loops: CDR1 KGHDR, CDR2 SFDVKD. The CDR3 is made up of 15 amino acids. Trimming removed 4 bases from V and 3 bases from J, with 13 bases in between. Original processing notes: Researchers report that nucleated cell counts were estimated from reference gene primer amplification. Clones were read by immunoSEQ multiplex PCR, and TCRdb kept only the in-frame ones, dropping some. That table supplies the V and J calls and clone size; D and trimming were determined from the DNA. This repertoire shows 150,000 to 200,000 clones, about 79% found once; its top ten account for roughly 25%. The source material was peripheral blood. This sequence was found in a woman in her 70s with acute or convalescent COVID-19. The gene calls are TRBV24-1 and TRBJ2-3; maybe TRBD1 (6 bases). The CDR3 DNA follows: TGTGCCACCAGTGACAGACAGGCAGTAACAGATACGCAGTATTTT. Translation gives CATSDRQAVTDTQYF.